The clone carrying this T cell receptor beta chain was found a few times. Its target is not known. The data belong to a study of shared clonotypes between healthy human individuals. Background on the study: Each donor contributed plates that comprised three CD4 naive, three CD4 memory, two CD8 naive and one CD8 memory. Study conclusions and caveats: The four-donor shared clonotypes exceeded non-shared clonotypes in generation probability, with non-shared ones scoring lower.

Sequenced by immunoSEQ multiplex PCR; TCRdb stores in-frame clones only, minus some. The table includes 550,000 to 700,000 clones, 60% to 75% detected once. Trimming left V 4 bases short and J 2 bases short, with 16 bases between. The CDR3 spans 15 residues. Germline V gene sequence: CDR1 SGHNT, CDR2 YYREEE (reference sequence). The origin of this receptor is a woman aged 30 to 39 in good health. The source material was memory CD4+ T cells sorted from blood. Subset denoted: CD45RA-negative fraction. The chain is built from TRBV5-4 and TRBJ2-7; maybe TRBD2 (6 bases). The CDR3 region has the DNA TGTGCCAGCAGCATAGGGGACCCGGGAGCCTACGAGCAGTACTTC. Translation gives CASSIGDPGAYEQYF.